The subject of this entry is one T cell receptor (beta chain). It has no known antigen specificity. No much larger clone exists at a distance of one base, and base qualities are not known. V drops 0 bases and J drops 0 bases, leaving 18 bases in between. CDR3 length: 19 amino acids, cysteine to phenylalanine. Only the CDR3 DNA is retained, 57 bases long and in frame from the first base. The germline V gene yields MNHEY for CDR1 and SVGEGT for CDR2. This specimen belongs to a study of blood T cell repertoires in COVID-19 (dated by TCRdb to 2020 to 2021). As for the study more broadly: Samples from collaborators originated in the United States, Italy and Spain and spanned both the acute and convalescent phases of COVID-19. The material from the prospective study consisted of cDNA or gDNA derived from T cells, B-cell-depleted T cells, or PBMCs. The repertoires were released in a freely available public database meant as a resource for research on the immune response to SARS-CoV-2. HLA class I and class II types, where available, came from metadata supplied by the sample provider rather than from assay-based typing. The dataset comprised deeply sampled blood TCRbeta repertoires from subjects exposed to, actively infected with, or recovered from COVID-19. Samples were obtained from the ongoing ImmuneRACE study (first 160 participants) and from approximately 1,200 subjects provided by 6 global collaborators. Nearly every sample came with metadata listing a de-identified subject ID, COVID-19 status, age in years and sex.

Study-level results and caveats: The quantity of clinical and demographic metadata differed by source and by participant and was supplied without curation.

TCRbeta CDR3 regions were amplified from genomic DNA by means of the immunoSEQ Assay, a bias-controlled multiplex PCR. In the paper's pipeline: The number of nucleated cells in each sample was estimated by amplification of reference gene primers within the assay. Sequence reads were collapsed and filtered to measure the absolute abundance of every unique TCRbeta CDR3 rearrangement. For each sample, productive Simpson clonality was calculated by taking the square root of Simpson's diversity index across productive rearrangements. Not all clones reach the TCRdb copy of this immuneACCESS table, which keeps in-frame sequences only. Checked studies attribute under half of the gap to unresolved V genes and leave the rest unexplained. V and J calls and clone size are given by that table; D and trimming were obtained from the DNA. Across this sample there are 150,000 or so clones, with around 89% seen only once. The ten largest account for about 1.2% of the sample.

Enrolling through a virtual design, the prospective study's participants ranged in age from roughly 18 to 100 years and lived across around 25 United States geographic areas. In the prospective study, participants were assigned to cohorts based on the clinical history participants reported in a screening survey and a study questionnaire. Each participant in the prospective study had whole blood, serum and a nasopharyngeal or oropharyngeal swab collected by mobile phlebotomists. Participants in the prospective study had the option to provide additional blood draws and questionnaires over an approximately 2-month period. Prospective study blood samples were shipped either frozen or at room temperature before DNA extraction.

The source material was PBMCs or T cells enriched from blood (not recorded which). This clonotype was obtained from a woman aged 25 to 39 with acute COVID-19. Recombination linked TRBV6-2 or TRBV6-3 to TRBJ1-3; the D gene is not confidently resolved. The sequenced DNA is TGTGCCAGCAGTTACTCGTACGATGAGCCCCTTAGCTCTGGAAACACCATATATTTT. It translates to CASSYSYDEPLSSGNTIYF.